The 5 T cell receptor beta chains in this list originate from one sample, sequenced in a study of response to subunit inactivated influenza vaccine. TCRdb re-called the RT-PCR reads through MiXCR, storing one row per CDR3 protein. The sample lists 650,000 or so distinct CDR3 sequences, around 15% occurring once. Sequencing used PBMCs from blood, obtained 14 to 15 days before vaccination. These receptors were collected from a man aged 50 or older who received an inactivated influenza vaccine.

This clonotype was picked up a small number of times. This rearrangement joins TRBV5-1 to TRBJ2-2; a possible D gene is TRBD1 (6 bases). V shed 4 bases and J shed 5 bases, with 15 bases lying between them. Germline values: CDR1 SGHRS, CDR2 YFSETQ. This CDR3 comprises 15 residues. CDR3 DNA sequence: TGCGCCAGCAGCCACAGGGATTGGTATACCGGGGAGCTGTTTTTT. Translated, it gives CASSHRDWYTGELFF.

This clonotype was recorded at least ten times. The V call is TRBV29-1, the J call TRBJ2-1, with TRBD2 matching 7 bases. The CDR3 contains 14 residues. The germline V gene has CDR1 SQVTM and CDR2 ANQGSEA. Trimming removed 8 bases from V and 4 bases from J; junction bases left unmatched: 11. CDR3 sequence (DNA): TGCAGCTCCAAAACTAGCGCCGGATACAATGAGCAGTTCTTC. Amino acids: CSSKTSAGYNEQFF.

The chain carries TRBV3-1 and TRBJ2-7; D gene ambiguous. Trimming removed 4 bases from V and 5 bases from J, with 12 bases in between. This CDR3 region has 13 residues. CDR1 LGHDT and CDR2 YNNKEL come from the germline V gene (reference sequence). The CDR3 nucleotides read TGTGCCAGCAGCCCGCCCCCACACCACGAGCAGTACTTC. Amino acid sequence: CASSPPPHHEQYF.

This clonotype turned up a few times. The chain joins TRBV7-9 to TRBJ2-5; D uncertain. The germline CDR1 and CDR2 sequences are SEHNR and FQNEAQ (reference sequence). The CDR3 runs to 16 residues. Trimming cost V 3 bases and J 6 bases, with 20 bases left between them. CDR3 nucleotides: TGTGCCAGCAGCTTCGTAGGTACACCCGAGAAAAAGACCCAGTACTTC. Translation gives CASSFVGTPEKKTQYF.

This clonotype was seen repeatedly, ten times or more. CDR3 DNA: TGCGCCAGCAGTCGCGGACTAGTTGGACTCACCGGGGAGCTGTTTTTT. It specifies CASSRGLVGLTGELFF. This chain links TRBV4-3 with TRBJ2-2; 7 positions match TRBD2. The CDR3 contains 16 residues. J gave up 4 bases and V 6 bases, and 11 bases lay outside the gene matches. Germline CDR1 is LGHNA and CDR2 is YSLEER.